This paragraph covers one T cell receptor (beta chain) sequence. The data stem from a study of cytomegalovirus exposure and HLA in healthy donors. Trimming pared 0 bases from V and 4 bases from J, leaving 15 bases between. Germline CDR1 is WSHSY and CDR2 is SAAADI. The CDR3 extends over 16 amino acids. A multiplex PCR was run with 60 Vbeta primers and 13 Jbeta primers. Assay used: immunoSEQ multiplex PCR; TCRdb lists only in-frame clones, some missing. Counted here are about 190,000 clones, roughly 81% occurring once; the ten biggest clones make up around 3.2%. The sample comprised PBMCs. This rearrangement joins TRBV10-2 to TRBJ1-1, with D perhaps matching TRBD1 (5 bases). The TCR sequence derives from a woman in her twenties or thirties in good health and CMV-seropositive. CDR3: CASSESKARVGTEAFF. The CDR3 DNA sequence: TGCGCCAGCAGTGAGTCGAAGGCCAGGGTGGGCACTGAAGCTTTCTTT.